This TCR beta chain comes out of a study of control samples from healthy donors and cancer patients (dated by TCRdb to 2018 to 2021). Trimming removed 7 bases from V and 2 bases from J, leaving 10 bases between the germline ends. The CDR3 sequence holds 13 residues, the cysteine and phenylalanine included. The CDR3 DNA has 39 bases and is translated from base 1. This clone was seen just once. The antigen it recognizes is unknown. Base qualities were left out, and no much larger clone turns up one base away. The library was built by means of the immunoSEQ multiplex PCR assay. The table comes from immuneACCESS by way of TCRdb, which keeps in-frame sequences with V and J called. Part of the clones is missing from these tables; in studies checked, under half for an unresolved V gene and the rest for unknown reasons. The sample has about 58,000 clones on record, 90% of them singletons. Nearly 6% of the sample comes from the top ten.

This chain joins TRBV12-3 or TRBV12-4 to TRBJ2-3, with no confidently assigned D gene. Sequencing was performed on PBMCs. The TCR originated in a man aged 55 to 70 with colorectal cancer. The encoded CDR3 is CASTPPNTDTQYF. The base sequence is TGTGCCAGCACCCCCCCGAACACAGATACGCAGTATTTT.